This T cell receptor beta chain originates from a study of cytomegalovirus exposure and HLA in healthy donors. The overall study: The study's early data release held roughly 91 million unique TCRs from HLA-typed donors.

This CDR3 is 17 amino acids long. The trim removed 5 bases at V and 4 bases at J, leaving 13 bases unmatched. CDR1 and CDR2 (germline): WSHSY, SAAADI. Primers included in the PCR were 60 Vbeta and 13 Jbeta primers. Clones were sequenced by immunoSEQ multiplex PCR, and TCRdb holds only the in-frame ones, with some missing. The sample carries roughly 100,000 clones, approximately 66% recorded once. In the case of this clone: Its antigen is as yet unknown.

Study results and limitations: Excluded were some V segments that proved indistinguishable, including TRBV6-2 and TRBV6-3. Presence/absence results assume similar sequencing depth per donor, which may not hold. In an earlier analysis, most TCR beta V segments were productive about 87% or about 30% of the time.

This sequence originates from a woman between 45 and 65 years old in good health and CMV-seronegative. Sequenced input: PBMCs. This sequence joins TRBV10-2 and TRBJ2-2, with 7 bases identical to TRBD1. The CDR3 loop is CASSLFPQGVVTGELFF. The CDR3 region has the DNA TGCGCCAGCAGTCTCTTTCCCCAGGGGGTTGTCACCGGGGAGCTGTTTTTT.